The sequence of this T cell receptor (beta chain) was determined in a study of cytomegalovirus exposure and HLA in healthy donors. The study, taken as a whole, reports: A later analysis linked a missense DCLRE1C variant to TCR beta V- and J-gene trimming.

V was cut by 0 bases and J by 0 bases, with 4 bases left in between. The germline CDR1 and CDR2 sequences are SGHKS and YYEKEE (reference sequence). CDR3 size: 14 residues. It was with 60 Vbeta and 13 Jbeta primers that the PCR ran. Assay used: immunoSEQ multiplex PCR; TCRdb lists only in-frame clones, some missing. Here the sample spans around 150,000 clones, around 74% being singletons. As for this clone: Its antigen is unknown.

The gene calls are TRBV5-5 and TRBJ1-5; D remains unclear. This receptor was identified in a female donor in good health and CMV-seronegative. The sequencing sample was made of PBMCs. The CDR3 DNA reads TGTGCCAGCAGCTTGGGTCATAGCAATCAGCCCCAGCATTTT. Encoded protein: CASSLGHSNQPQHF.